This T cell receptor beta chain was recorded in a study of CD8+CD57+ T cells in acquired aplastic anemia. Study details: The study obtained an average of roughly 2.9 ug of DNA from sorted CD4+ and CD8+ cells. In CD4+ cells, healthy donors produced an average of approximately 11 million reads. Study-wide results and limits: A set of about 30 CD8+ CDR3 sequences was shared between patients and controls, and these sequences appeared highly expressed in patients.

Template material for TCR beta VDJ and CDR3 profiling consisted of genomic DNA. One entry per CDR3 protein, called by TCRdb with MiXCR from the reads. The sample shows roughly 63,000 distinct CDR3 sequences, roughly half of them seen only once. The table lists this clonotype with many counts. Its cognate antigen is unknown. This CDR3 contains 17 residues. Germline V gene data show CDR1 as MNHEY and CDR2 as SVGAGI. With 0 bases clipped from V and 0 bases from J, the junction kept 6 bases outside the gene matches. This clonotype was sampled from a human donor in good health, serving as a control. The V and J genes are TRBV6-5 and TRBJ1-1, with 8 positions matching TRBD1. Input material: sorted CD4+, CD8+, or CD8+CD57+ T cells (not recorded which) from PBMCs. In DNA, the CDR3 is TGTGCCAGCAGTTACTCCGGACAGGGAATAATGAACACTGAAGCTTTCTTT. This translates into CASSYSGQGIMNTEAFF.